Listed here are 25 T cell receptor beta chains from one sample, sequenced in a study of blood T cell repertoires in COVID-19. Measured with immunoSEQ multiplex PCR; TCRdb has only the in-frame clones, and not every one. The repertoire holds 45,000 to 60,000 clones, with around 85% as singletons. The sample consisted of peripheral blood. These receptors were taken from a human donor in a cohort sampled during active COVID-19.

The gene calls are TRBV6-5 and TRBJ2-2, with D possibly being TRBD2 (5 bases). In germline, CDR1 is MNHEY, CDR2 SVGAGI. The CDR3 has 15 amino acids. With 10 bases removed from V and 4 bases from J, the gap between germline ends came to 19 bases. In nucleotides, the CDR3 is TGTGCCACACGTCTTCCGAGGGCGACCACCGGGGAGCTGTTTTTT. Protein: CATRLPRATTGELFF.

The rearrangement joins TRBV15 to TRBJ2-2; 8 bases are a match to TRBD2. J gave up 8 bases and V 3 bases, and 14 bases lay outside the gene matches. Germline V CDR1 and CDR2: LNHNV, YYDKDF (reference sequence). The CDR3 is 17 residues long. As DNA, the CDR3 is TGTGCCACCAGCAGCCTGAAGGGGCGGGGGGATTATGGGGAGCTGTTTTTT. Encoded protein: CATSSLKGRGDYGELFF.

This sequence joins TRBV10-1 and TRBJ1-6, with no clear D. CDR1 WNHNN and CDR2 SYGVQD come from the germline V gene (reference sequence). V shed 8 bases and J shed 8 bases, with 10 bases lying between them. The CDR3 runs to 12 residues. CDR3 bases: TGCGCCAGCGGGCCTCGAGATTCACCCCTCCACTTT. Its translation: CASGPRDSPLHF.

The chain uses TRBV5-1 and TRBJ2-1; the match to TRBD2 covers 8 bases. Germline trimming cut 3 bases from V and 9 bases from J; bases unmatched to any gene: 17. The CDR3 runs to 17 residues. Germline assignment: CDR1 SGHRS and CDR2 YFSETQ. The CDR3, as DNA: TGCGCCAGCAGCTCCCCATGGCAAGCGGGAGAGGGTGGTGAGCAGTTCTTC. This encodes CASSSPWQAGEGGEQFF.

This clone was picked up a small number of times. The chain couples TRBV7-8 to TRBJ2-2; D ambiguous. The CDR3 is 13 residues long. Looked up from germline, CDR1 is SGHVS and CDR2 is FQNEAQ. With 4 bases removed from V and 1 base from J, the gap between germline ends came to 4 bases. The CDR3 DNA follows: TGTGCCAGCAGCTCAGTGAACACCGGGGAGCTGTTTTTT. The encoded protein is CASSSVNTGELFF. Full variable domain (remainder filled in from reference TRBV7-8 and TRBJ2-2): GAGVSQSPRYKVAKRGQDVALRCDPISGHVSLFWYQQALGQGPEFLTYFQNEAQLDKSGLPSDRFFAERPEGSVSTLKIQRTQQEDSAVYLCASSSVNTGELFFGEGSRLTVL.

The V gene is TRBV6-5, the J gene TRBJ2-5; 9 nucleotides line up with TRBD2. The CDR3 has 14 residues. CDR1 and CDR2 from the germline V gene are MNHEY and SVGAGI. Trimming took 2 bases from V and 5 from J; bases not matched to a gene: 3. CDR3 coding DNA: TGTGCCAGCAGTTACGAGGCGGGAGGGGAGACCCAGTACTTC. Residues: CASSYEAGGETQYF.

Of note for this clone: This specimen includes other DNA sequences encoding the same CDR3. J is TRBJ1-1 and V is TRBV12-3 or TRBV12-4; D unresolved. V lost 2 bases and J lost 1, with 5 bases in between. CDR3 length: 13 amino acids. CDR3 nucleotides: TGTGCCAGCAGTTTACGGGGGAACACTGAAGCTTTCTTT. The encoded protein is CASSLRGNTEAFF.

The table lists this clone with a few counts. In DNA, the CDR3 is TGTGCCAGCAGTGAAGAGTCAGGGATTAGCAATCAGCCCCAGCATTTT. This codes for CASSEESGISNQPQHF. The chain joins TRBV2 to TRBJ1-5, with D perhaps matching TRBD1 (5 bases). The CDR3 totals 16 residues. CDR1 and CDR2 from the germline V gene are SNHLY and FYNNEI. Trimming shortened V by 1 base and J by 0 bases, and 10 bases separated the two germline ends.

V gene TRBV6-1 combines with J gene TRBJ1-3; 8 nucleotides line up with TRBD1. This CDR3 comprises 17 residues. The V gene's germline CDR1 is MNHNS and CDR2 SASEGT. Unmatched junction bases numbered 6, after V lost 1 base and J lost 1 base. Written as DNA, the CDR3 is TGTGCCAGCAGTGAAGGACTAACAGGGGGTTCTGGAAACACCATATATTTT. This codes for CASSEGLTGGSGNTIYF.

This rearrangement joins TRBV6-5 to TRBJ2-2; 9 bases agree with TRBD1. The CDR3 loop spans 14 amino acids. V gave up 6 bases and J gave up 4 bases; unmatched junction bases: 3. Germline V CDR1 and CDR2: MNHEY, SVGAGI. The CDR3 spells CASRSQGATGELFF. CDR3 in DNA: TGTGCCAGCAGATCACAGGGGGCCACCGGGGAGCTGTTTTTT.

This clone was detected a few times. V and J are TRBV4-2 and TRBJ2-3, with TRBD2 matching 7 bases. The CDR3 consists of 15 residues. From germline, CDR1 is LGHNA and CDR2 YNFKEQ. V shed 5 bases and J 2 bases; nucleotides not matched to a gene: 7. Written as DNA, the CDR3 is TGTGCCAGCAGCGCGTCAGCGGGGAACACAGATACGCAGTATTTT. Translating gives CASSASAGNTDTQYF.

The chain links TRBV12-3 or TRBV12-4 to TRBJ2-6; D not certain. The CDR3 runs 13 residues. Trimming took off 6 bases at V and 1 base at J, with 4 bases between the two ends. CDR3 residues: CASSYSGANVLTF. CDR3 DNA: TGTGCCAGCAGCTATTCTGGGGCCAACGTCCTGACTTTC.

The chain joins TRBV30 to TRBJ1-1, with D hard to call. The germline V gene has CDR1 GTSNPN and CDR2 SVGIG (reference sequence). V lost 0 bases to trimming and J lost 7 bases, with 12 bases between them. The CDR3 totals 13 residues. For the CDR3, the DNA is TGTGCCTGGAGTGTAAGCGTAAACGGTGAAGCTTTCTTT. Its translation: CAWSVSVNGEAFF.

This chain connects TRBV4-1 to TRBJ2-3; TRBD1 matches 7 bases. CDR1 is MGHRA, CDR2 YSYEKL, per germline. CDR3 length: 17 amino acids. V lost 0 bases, J lost 4 bases, and 10 bases stayed unmatched. The CDR3 sequence: CASSQDLGRQGADTQYF. CDR3 bases: TGCGCCAGCAGCCAAGATCTCGGGCGTCAGGGGGCAGATACGCAGTATTTT.

The chain recombines TRBV18 with TRBJ1-1, with no clear D. The germline V gene encodes CDR1 KGHSH and CDR2 LQKENI. This CDR3 has 13 residues. Trimming removed 5 bases at V and 3 bases at J, with 10 bases between. DNA for the CDR3: TGTGCCAGCTCAGGCGGTGTGGACACTGAAGCTTTCTTT. This translates into CASSGGVDTEAFF.

The chain employs TRBV18 and TRBJ1-1, with TRBD1 as a possible D gene (5 bases). There are 13 residues in the CDR3. Germline CDR1 KGHSH, CDR2 LQKENI. Trimming left V 10 bases short and J 1 base short, with 13 bases between. The CDR3 bases are TGTGCCACCGAACAGGACCAGAACACTGAAGCTTTCTTT. Translating it yields CATEQDQNTEAFF.

The CDR3 reads CASSPDRANEQFF. Here the CDR3 DNA reads TGTGCCAGCAGCCCCGACAGGGCGAATGAGCAGTTCTTC. The genes are TRBV5-5 and TRBJ2-1; 7 bases map to TRBD1. The junction had 5 bases not matched to a gene; V was cut back by 4 bases and J by 7 bases. This CDR3 has 13 residues. Germline V gene sequence: CDR1 SGHKS, CDR2 YYEKEE (reference sequence). Full variable domain (rest looked up from reference TRBV5-5 and TRBJ2-1): DAGVTQSPTHLIKTRGQQVTLRCSPISGHKSVSWYQQVLGQGPQFIFQYYEKEERGRGNFPDRFSARQFPNYSSELNVNALLLGDSALYLCASSPDRANEQFFGPGTRLTVL.

This clone has only a few counts. The rearrangement links TRBV7-9 to TRBJ2-1, with 7 positions matching TRBD2. This CDR3 spans 13 amino acids. The germline CDR1 and CDR2 sequences are SEHNR and FQNEAQ (reference sequence). J lost 5 bases, V lost 5 bases, and 3 bases had no gene match. The CDR3 DNA follows: TGTGCCAGCAGCGGGGGGGTCCACAATGAGCAGTTCTTC. It encodes CASSGGVHNEQFF. The full variable domain, with the rest looked up from reference TRBV7-9 and TRBJ2-1, is DTGVSQNPRHKITKRGQNVTFRCDPISEHNRLYWYRQTLGQGPEFLTYFQNEAQLEKSRLLSDRFSAERPKGSFSTLEIQRTEQGDSAMYLCASSGGVHNEQFFGPGTRLTVL.

This clone was seen only a few times. The chain links TRBV11-2 to TRBJ2-5, with a tentative D call TRBD1 (5 bases). The CDR3 spans 15 residues. With 5 bases removed from V and 1 base from J, the gap between germline ends came to 14 bases. The germline V gene encodes CDR1 SGHAT and CDR2 FQNNGV. CDR3 nucleotides: TGTGCCAGCAGCCCAGGCGACAGTTTCCAAGAGACCCAGTACTTC. Its protein product is CASSPGDSFQETQYF.

The chain recombines TRBV2 with TRBJ1-1; the match to TRBD1 covers 7 bases. Germline V CDR1 and CDR2: SNHLY, FYNNEI. J was trimmed by 0 bases and V by 6 bases; bases with no gene match: 4. The CDR3 has 14 residues. In nucleotides, the CDR3 is TGTGCCAGCAGGGGGGACAGCATGAACACTGAAGCTTTCTTT. Translation: CASRGDSMNTEAFF.

V and J are TRBV9 and TRBJ1-5; 7 positions match TRBD1. From germline, CDR1 is SGDLS and CDR2 YYNGEE. V shed 3 bases, J shed 4 bases, and the junction held 10 bases outside the gene matches. CDR3 length: 16 residues. CDR3 bases: TGTGCCAGCAGCGGAGGGGGCCTGTTCGAAAATCAGCCCCAGCATTTT. This codes for CASSGGGLFENQPQHF.

The DNA for the CDR3 is TGTGCCAGCAGTTTCCACGGGGACGAGCAGTACTTC. Its translation: CASSFHGDEQYF. This chain connects TRBV12-3 or TRBV12-4 to TRBJ2-7, with TRBD2 as a possible D gene (5 bases). With 3 bases removed from V and 5 bases from J, the gap between germline ends came to 8 bases. The CDR3 sequence is 12 residues long.

V usage is TRBV11-2 and J usage is TRBJ2-2; possible D gene TRBD1, 6 bases. CDR1 is SGHAT and CDR2 is FQNNGV in the germline V gene. With 5 bases removed from V and 4 bases from J, the gap between germline ends came to 11 bases. This CDR3 has 14 amino acids. The CDR3 DNA sequence: TGTGCCAGCAGCGTGGACAGAATCACCGGGGAGCTGTTTTTT. It specifies CASSVDRITGELFF.

CDR3 bases: TGTGCCAGCAGCCGTACGGGACAGGGTCTATACGAGCAGTACTTC. This sequence encodes CASSRTGQGLYEQYF. The chain combines TRBV7-8 with TRBJ2-7, with 9 bases that match TRBD1. J lost 4 bases, V lost 5 bases, and 9 bases had no gene match. Per germline, CDR1 SGHVS and CDR2 FQNEAQ. The CDR3 runs 15 residues.

This clone appeared once. This chain links TRBV7-2 with TRBJ2-7, with D unclear. The V and J ends lost 0 bases and 2 bases respectively, with 8 bases between them. CDR1 and CDR2 from the germline V gene are SGHTA and FQGNSA. The CDR3 sequence is 14 residues long. The CDR3 sequence: CASSLATRTYEQYF. DNA of the CDR3: TGTGCCAGCAGCTTAGCAACCAGAACCTACGAGCAGTACTTC.